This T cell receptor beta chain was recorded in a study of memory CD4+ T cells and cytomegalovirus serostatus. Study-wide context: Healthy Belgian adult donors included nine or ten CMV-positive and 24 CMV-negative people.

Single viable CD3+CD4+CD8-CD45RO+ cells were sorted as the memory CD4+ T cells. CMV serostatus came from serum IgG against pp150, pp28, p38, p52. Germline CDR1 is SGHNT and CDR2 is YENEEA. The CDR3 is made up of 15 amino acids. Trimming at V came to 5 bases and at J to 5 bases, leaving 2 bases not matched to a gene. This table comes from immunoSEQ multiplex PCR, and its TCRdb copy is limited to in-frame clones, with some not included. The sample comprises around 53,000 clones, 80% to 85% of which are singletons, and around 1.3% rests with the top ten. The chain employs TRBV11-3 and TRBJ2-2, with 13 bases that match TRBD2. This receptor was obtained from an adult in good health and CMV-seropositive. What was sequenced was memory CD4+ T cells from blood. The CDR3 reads CASSKGLAGTGELFF. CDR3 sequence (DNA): TGTGCCAGCAGCAAGGGACTAGCGGGAACCGGGGAGCTGTTTTTT. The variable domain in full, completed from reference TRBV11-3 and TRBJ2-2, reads EAGVVQSPRYKIIEKKQPVAFWCNPISGHNTLYWYLQNLGQGPELLIRYENEEAVDDSQLPKDRFSAERLKGVDSTLKIQPAELGDSAVYLCASSKGLAGTGELFFGEGSRLTVL.